These T cell receptor beta chains were read from a single sample in a study of blood T cell repertoires in COVID-19. Repertoires were generated with immunoSEQ multiplex PCR, while TCRdb's copy carries only in-frame clones and drops some. The sample records about 68,000 clones, 70% to 90% being singletons. The specimen sequenced was peripheral blood. These receptors all stem from a young man with acute or convalescent COVID-19. CDR3s leave out the opening cysteine and the closing phenylalanine or tryptophan. The D gene is left open where the match is weak. A row's size may be missing; if present it is once, few, many or a size class.

size	V	J	D	length	CDR3
-	TRBV3-1/TRBV3-2	TRBJ2-5	-	11	ASSQAGVETQY
-	TRBV7-9	TRBJ2-1	-	10	ASSSRIDEQF
-	TRBV7-8	TRBJ2-7	-	11	ASSLALGREQY
once	TRBV13	TRBJ2-3	-	14	ASSPNVLARSDTQY
-	TRBV29-1	TRBJ2-3	-	12	SVDLLAHTDTQY
-	TRBV11-2	TRBJ2-7	-	11	ASSYRGSYEQY
-	TRBV3-1/TRBV3-2	TRBJ1-6	-	10	ASSDVDSPLH
-	TRBV6-5	TRBJ1-2	TRBD1	12	ASSGTGVDYGYT
-	TRBV6-6	TRBJ2-5	-	14	ASSQTRQPYQETQY
-	TRBV27	TRBJ1-6	-	14	ASSFGGPSYNSPLH
-	TRBV12-3/TRBV12-4	TRBJ1-1	-	11	ASRGTGWTEAF
-	TRBV4-1	TRBJ1-4	-	15	ASSQDGSPGPNEKLF
-	TRBV19	TRBJ2-5	-	11	ASSAPPQETQY
-	TRBV7-9	TRBJ2-3	TRBD1	14	ASSYLPGQGAHTQY
-	TRBV7-2	TRBJ2-7	TRBD2	12	ASSVSGSSYEQY
-	TRBV3-1/TRBV3-2	TRBJ2-6	-	14	ASSPLGYSGANVLT
few	TRBV14	TRBJ1-5	-	13	ASSQVCRARGPQH
-	TRBV6-5	TRBJ1-2	TRBD1	11	ASRPYRGNGYT
-	TRBV27	TRBJ2-5	TRBD1	14	ASSLYSGTGRETQY
-	TRBV27	TRBJ2-7	TRBD1	11	ASGDRGNYEQY
-	TRBV5-1	TRBJ2-2	-	13	ASSSDRYDTGELF
-	TRBV15	TRBJ2-7	TRBD2	11	ATSRLGGDEQY
-	TRBV20-1	TRBJ1-1	-	12	SASLEKGASSAF
-	TRBV5-4	TRBJ2-5	-	11	ASRPGSQETQY
-	TRBV2	TRBJ2-3	-	14	ASSEAWGVVTDTQY
-	TRBV18	TRBJ1-2	TRBD1	11	ASSPDREYGYT
-	TRBV5-6	TRBJ2-7	TRBD1	11	ASSYDRGHEQY
-	TRBV19	TRBJ2-1	TRBD2	12	ASSIEGTSNEQF
-	TRBV19	TRBJ2-7	TRBD2	13	ASTQKAGEVYEQY
once	TRBV7-2	TRBJ2-1	-	13	ASSLGLPAYNEQF
-	TRBV18	TRBJ2-4	TRBD2	13	ASSPLREAKNIQY
-	TRBV2	TRBJ2-5	TRBD2	12	ASSEPSGEETQY
-	TRBV6-2/TRBV6-3	TRBJ1-1	-	11	ASSYGEGTEAF
-	TRBV6-5	TRBJ2-1	-	12	ASSYRGPSNEQF
once	TRBV21-1	TRBJ2-1	-	16	ASSKDDSCLFSYNEQF
-	TRBV29-1	TRBJ1-2	TRBD1	12	SVLTGQGASGYT
-	TRBV5-1	TRBJ2-7	-	13	ASSLQGRGAGEQY